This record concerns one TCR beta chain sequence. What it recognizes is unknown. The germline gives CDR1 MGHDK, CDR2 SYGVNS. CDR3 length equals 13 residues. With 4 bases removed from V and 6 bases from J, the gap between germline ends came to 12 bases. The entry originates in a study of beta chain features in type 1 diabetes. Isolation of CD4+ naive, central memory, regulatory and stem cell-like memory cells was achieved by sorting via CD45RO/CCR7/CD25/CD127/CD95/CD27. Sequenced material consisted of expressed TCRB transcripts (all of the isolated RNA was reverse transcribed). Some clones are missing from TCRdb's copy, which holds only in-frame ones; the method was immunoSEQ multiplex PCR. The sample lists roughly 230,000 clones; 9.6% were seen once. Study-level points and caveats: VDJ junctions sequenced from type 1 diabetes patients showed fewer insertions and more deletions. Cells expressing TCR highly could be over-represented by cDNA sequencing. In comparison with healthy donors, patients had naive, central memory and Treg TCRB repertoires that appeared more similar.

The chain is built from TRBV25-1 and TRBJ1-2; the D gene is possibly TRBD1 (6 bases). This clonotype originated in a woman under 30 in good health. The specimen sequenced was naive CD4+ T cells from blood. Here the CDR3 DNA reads TGTGCCAGCAGTGGCCCTGCAGGGGATGGCTACACCTTC. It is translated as CASSGPAGDGYTF.